Listed below are T cell receptor beta chains from one sample, sequenced in a study of regulatory T cells in long-lasting Graves disease. A single record per CDR3 protein comes from TCRdb applying MiXCR to the multiplex PCR reads. Of hundreds of thousands of distinct CDR3 sequences in the sample, about 15% were seen once. Another study also made use of these data, one on T cells in Graves' hyperthyroidism and ophthalmopathy.

The sequences come from peripheral blood mononuclear cells (PBMCs), collected at new diagnosis, from a patient treated with antithyroid drugs. The origin of the receptors is a woman aged 25-40 years with Graves disease. The CDR3 runs from the conserved cysteine through the conserved F or W. Each record gives: D gene, clone size, J gene, CDR3 length, V gene, CDR3 protein, CDR3 DNA. A D gene is named only where the DNA matches it firmly. Part of the rows lack a size; the others show once, few, many or a class for expanded clones.

d_gene: .
abundance: few
j_gene: TRBJ2-2
len: 14
v_gene: TRBV7-9
CDR3aa: CASSLSLNTGELFF
CDR3nt: TGTGCCAGCAGCTTAAGTCTGAACACCGGGGAGCTGTTTTTT

d_gene: .
abundance: many
j_gene: TRBJ2-7
len: 11
v_gene: TRBV2
CDR3aa: CASSRVYEQYF
CDR3nt: TGTGCCAGCAGTCGCGTCTACGAGCAGTACTTC

d_gene: .
abundance: many
j_gene: TRBJ1-2
len: 11
v_gene: TRBV11-2
CDR3aa: CASSLLDGYTF
CDR3nt: TGTGCCAGCAGCTTACTTGATGGCTACACCTTC

d_gene: TRBD1
abundance: many
j_gene: TRBJ2-7
len: 13
v_gene: TRBV28
CDR3aa: CASSPTGYGEQYF
CDR3nt: TGTGCCAGCAGTCCGACAGGGTACGGCGAGCAGTACTTC

d_gene: .
abundance: .
j_gene: TRBJ1-2
len: 11
v_gene: TRBV30
CDR3aa: CAWSGTSGYTF
CDR3nt: TGTGCCTGGAGCGGGACGTCTGGCTACACCTTC

d_gene: .
abundance: .
j_gene: TRBJ2-7
len: 16
v_gene: TRBV24-1
CDR3aa: CATSVRGQGTSERQYF
CDR3nt: TGTGCCACCAGTGTCCGCGGACAGGGGACTAGCGAGAGGCAGTACTTC

d_gene: .
abundance: many
j_gene: TRBJ2-3
len: 13
v_gene: TRBV9
CDR3aa: CASSPAPTDTQYF
CDR3nt: TGTGCCAGCAGCCCAGCCCCCACAGATACGCAGTATTTT

d_gene: .
abundance: many
j_gene: TRBJ2-3
len: 14
v_gene: TRBV28
CDR3aa: CASSSLEGGDTQYF
CDR3nt: TGTGCCAGCAGTTCACTAGAGGGAGGAGATACGCAGTATTTT

d_gene: TRBD1
abundance: few
j_gene: TRBJ2-1
len: 16
v_gene: TRBV30
CDR3aa: CAWSPGVGTAHNEQFF
CDR3nt: TGTGCCTGGAGTCCGGGTGTGGGGACAGCCCACAATGAGCAGTTCTTC

d_gene: .
abundance: .
j_gene: TRBJ2-4
len: 14
v_gene: TRBV18
CDR3aa: CASSPEGTKNIQYF
CDR3nt: TGTGCCAGCTCGCCCGAGGGGACCAAAAACATTCAGTACTTC

d_gene: .
abundance: many
j_gene: TRBJ1-2
len: 14
v_gene: TRBV20-1
CDR3aa: CSARVTGIKDGYTF
CDR3nt: TGCAGTGCTAGAGTAACAGGGATTAAGGATGGCTACACCTTC

d_gene: .
abundance: .
j_gene: TRBJ1-1
len: 15
v_gene: TRBV5-1
CDR3aa: CASSLSAAQNTEAFF
CDR3nt: TGCGCCAGCAGCTTATCGGCAGCCCAAAACACTGAAGCTTTCTTT

d_gene: .
abundance: .
j_gene: TRBJ1-3
len: 16
v_gene: TRBV20-1
CDR3aa: CSARVGTVSSGNTIYF
CDR3nt: TGCAGTGCTAGAGTAGGAACTGTATCCTCTGGAAACACCATATATTTT

d_gene: TRBD1
abundance: many
j_gene: TRBJ2-7
len: 15
v_gene: TRBV7-9
CDR3aa: CASSLATGDRYEQYF
CDR3nt: TGTGCCAGCAGCTTAGCGACAGGGGATAGGTACGAGCAGTACTTC

d_gene: .
abundance: .
j_gene: TRBJ2-5
len: 14
v_gene: TRBV20-1
CDR3aa: CSAPVGPQGRTQYF
CDR3nt: TGCAGTGCCCCTGTTGGCCCGCAGGGACGGACCCAGTACTTC

d_gene: .
abundance: many
j_gene: TRBJ1-2
len: 14
v_gene: TRBV2
CDR3aa: CASSGGRGDYGYTF
CDR3nt: TGTGCCAGCAGTGGGGGACGGGGAGATTATGGCTACACCTTC

d_gene: .
abundance: .
j_gene: TRBJ2-5
len: 13
v_gene: TRBV5-4
CDR3aa: CASTGSRAETQYF
CDR3nt: TGTGCCAGCACAGGTAGCCGGGCTGAGACCCAGTACTTC

d_gene: TRBD1
abundance: few
j_gene: TRBJ2-3
len: 14
v_gene: TRBV5-1
CDR3aa: CASSSTGVTDTQYF
CDR3nt: TGCGCCAGCAGCTCGACAGGGGTCACAGATACGCAGTATTTT

d_gene: .
abundance: .
j_gene: TRBJ2-3
len: 13
v_gene: TRBV16
CDR3aa: CASKSVLTDTQYF
CDR3nt: TGTGCCAGCAAATCTGTCCTCACAGATACGCAGTATTTT

d_gene: TRBD1
abundance: .
j_gene: TRBJ2-1
len: 16
v_gene: TRBV29-1
CDR3aa: CSVARGTGEDINEQFF
CDR3nt: TGCAGCGTTGCCAGGGGGACAGGGGAAGATATTAATGAGCAGTTCTTC

d_gene: TRBD2
abundance: few
j_gene: TRBJ2-7
len: 15
v_gene: TRBV7-3
CDR3aa: CASRLAGEVTHEQYF
CDR3nt: TGTGCCAGCAGGCTAGCGGGAGAAGTTACGCACGAGCAGTACTTC

d_gene: .
abundance: many
j_gene: TRBJ1-1
len: 13
v_gene: TRBV7-9
CDR3aa: CASSLQVGTEAFF
CDR3nt: TGTGCCAGTAGTCTACAGGTGGGGACTGAAGCTTTCTTT